The T cell receptor (beta chain) described here comes from a study of blood T cell repertoires in COVID-19. Some clones are missing from TCRdb's copy, which holds only in-frame ones; the method was immunoSEQ multiplex PCR. The sample gives roughly 53,000 clones, approximately 84% of which show up once; 17% is in the top ten. The ends lost 5 bases at V and 9 bases at J; junction bases unmatched: 13. Germline lookup yields CDR1 SEHNR and CDR2 FQNEAQ (reference sequence). The length of the CDR3 is 15 residues. V usage is TRBV7-9 and J usage is TRBJ2-3, with TRBD2 matching over 8 bases. The TCR sequence derives from a man between 70 and 80 years old with active COVID-19. Source material: peripheral blood. The CDR3: CASSPGLAGVPTQYF. CDR3 in DNA: TGTGCCAGCAGCCCCGGACTAGCCGGGGTGCCCACGCAGTATTTT. The variable domain in full, with the rest retrieved from reference TRBV7-9 and TRBJ2-3, is DTGVSQNPRHKITKRGQNVTFRCDPISEHNRLYWYRQTLGQGPEFLTYFQNEAQLEKSRLLSDRFSAERPKGSFSTLEIQRTEQGDSAMYLCASSPGLAGVPTQYFGPGTRLTVL.